This T cell receptor (beta chain) originates from a study of blood T cell repertoires in COVID-19 (dated by TCRdb to 2019 to 2021). The study in broad terms: The collaborator samples originated in the United States, Italy and Spain and spanned the acute and convalescent phases of COVID-19. A freely available public database, intended as a resource for researchers studying the immune response to SARS-CoV-2, is where the repertoires were released. The dataset comprised deeply sampled blood TCRbeta repertoires from subjects exposed to, actively infected with, or recovered from COVID-19. The material from the prospective study consisted of cDNA or gDNA derived from T cells, B-cell-depleted T cells, or PBMCs. Sample metadata almost always included a de-identified subject ID, COVID-19 status, age in years and sex. Samples were obtained from the ongoing ImmuneRACE study (first 160 participants) and from 950 to 1,500 subjects provided by 6 global collaborators. Where HLA class I and class II types were available, the types were taken from metadata supplied by the sample provider, not from assay-based typing.

What the study reported, not specific to this receptor: The quantity of clinical and demographic metadata differed by source and by participant and was supplied without curation.

TCRbeta CDR3 regions were amplified from genomic DNA using the immunoSEQ Assay, a bias-controlled multiplex PCR. For the original study's pipeline: Within the assay, amplification of reference gene primers was used to estimate how many nucleated cells each sample contained. To quantify the absolute abundance of each unique TCRbeta CDR3 rearrangement, sequence reads were collapsed and filtered. For each sample, productive Simpson clonality was calculated by taking the square root of Simpson's diversity index across productive rearrangements. TCRdb's version of the immuneACCESS table is confined to in-frame rearrangements and falls short of the full clone set. An unresolved V gene accounts for under half of the shortfall where checked; the remainder is of unknown origin. That table is the source of V, J and clone size, and D and trimming were worked out from the DNA. For this sample there are 70,000 to 95,000 clones; around 90% appear just once. The top ten constitute roughly 6.2% of the sample.

Whole blood was collected in K2EDTA tubes by collaborating institutions according to the institutions' own protocols. For TCRbeta analysis, collaborator samples were shipped as frozen whole blood, as isolated PBMCs, or as DNA extracted from either sample type. CDR1 LNHDA and CDR2 SQIVND were looked up in the germline V gene (reference sequence). Clipping removes 4 bases from V and 1 base from J, with 3 as the unmatched junction base count. CDR3 length: 15 amino acids, cysteine to phenylalanine. The retained sequence is limited to the CDR3, 45 bases, with the frame set at the first base. With respect to this clone: Its antigen is still unknown. No quality values exist for individual bases; no much larger clone is one base distant.

The sequence derives from a man between 50 and 59 years old with active COVID-19. Sequences were obtained from peripheral blood. The rearrangement combines TRBV19 with TRBJ2-7, with TRBD2 identical over 11 junction bases. The DNA sequence is as follows: TGTGCCAGTAGTAACATAGCGGGGGGGTCCTACGAGCAGTACTTC. Its protein reads: CASSNIAGGSYEQYF.